This T cell receptor (beta chain) was retrieved from a study of CD8+ T cells in alopecia areata. Whole-study results and caveats: Scalp clonality and expanded CD8+ clones among the top 100 were significantly decreased by tofacitinib.

V dropped 2 bases and J dropped 2 bases, with 11 bases sitting between them. Germline CDR1 is SGHTA and CDR2 is FQGNSA. This CDR3 region has 15 residues. Of note for this clone: Its specificity is not known.

Indicated treatment: oral pan-JAK inhibitor, 5-10 mg twice daily. Sequencing used cDNA as its template, made by extracting RNA and reverse transcribing it. Clones were sequenced by immunoSEQ multiplex PCR, and TCRdb holds only the in-frame ones, with some missing. The data show about 76,000 clones, about 71% seen once. The V and J genes are TRBV7-2 and TRBJ2-3; D is unclear. The sequence was collected from a human donor with alopecia areata. Sequences were derived from CD8+ T cells sorted from blood, sampled at week 24, from a patient treated with tofacitinib. The CDR3 region has the DNA TGTGCCAGCAGCTTATGGGGTGGGCACACAGATACGCAGTATTTT. Protein product: CASSLWGGHTDTQYF.